This entry concerns a single T cell receptor (beta chain). A few counts support this clone. Its antigen remains undetermined. No much larger clone exists at a distance of one base, and base qualities are not known. A single peripheral blood draw of around 0.11 L on average was collected from each donor into heparinised tubes. A BD FACSAria II and a panel including CD45RO, CCR7, CD25, CD127, CD95 and CD27 were used to sort naive, central memory, regulatory and stem cell-like memory CD4+ T cells. A purity above 98% was achieved for all sorted populations. PBMCs were isolated immediately by Lymphoprep density gradient centrifugation and stained directly without culture. So that batch effects would be minimized, each experiment stained and sorted samples in pairs, pairing one healthy donor with one patient. All of the isolated RNA was reverse transcribed with the High Capacity cDNA Reverse Transcription Kit, so expressed TCRB transcripts were sequenced. Deep immunoSEQ sequencing was performed on naive, central memory and regulatory T cell samples, with an average of roughly 4 million total reads per sample. After sorted cells were lysed in RLT buffer, RNA was extracted with DNase-treated RNeasy Micro or Mini kits, with the choice depending on cell number. Each cell subset was processed separately to prevent cross-contamination, with patient and healthy donor samples processed together. The immunoSEQ multiplex PCR was used to amplify TCRB sequences from cDNA, generating 87-bp fragments that spanned the CDR3 region. Sequencing of the amplicons was done on the Illumina HiSeq platform. The original pipeline was this. Synthetic template baselines were used to correct PCR bias computationally, reads within Hamming distance 2 were collapsed together, and singletons that could not be merged were discarded. By aligning reads against IMGT, V, D and J genes, CDR3 length, and insertions or deletions at six rearrangement sites were assigned. Clonotype counts were normalized to sorted cell number within each subset before computing true diversity and Gini coefficients with the tcR R package. The overlap coefficient, calculated on TCRB nucleotide sequences, was used to measure repertoire sharing. Out-of-frame TCRB sequences from naive cells were analyzed as a proxy for the pre-selection repertoire. In TCRdb, the immuneACCESS table is reduced to in-frame sequences with V and J assigned. These tables do not hold every clone; where another copy was compared, an unresolved V gene accounts for under half, and the others remain unexplained. Clone size and the V and J calls come from that table; the DNA yielded D and trimming. This sample is represented by around 400,000 clones; around 15% of them were singletons. The leading ten clones occupy about 0.018% of the sample.

The data originate from a study of beta chain features in type 1 diabetes (dated by TCRdb to the late 2010s). For context, the study as a whole: Mean age, gender distribution, total cell number and subset yield were not different between patients and healthy donors. The study compared TCRB repertoires of sorted circulating CD4+ T cell subsets between recently diagnosed type 1 diabetes patients and matched healthy donors. Naive and central memory subsets were obtained from all 30 or so donors, but regulatory and stem cell-like memory subsets were isolated from only 8 patients and 8 healthy donors. A total of under 120,000,000 sorted cells were examined across all samples, and RNA yield correlated strongly with the number of cells per subset. Overall results and qualifications from the work: Only small numbers of individuals were included in the HLA sub-analyses, which left unresolved whether HLA type had any influence on TCRB rearrangement. Patients with type 1 diabetes made fewer insertions and deleted more nucleotides at VDJ recombination sites, implying thymic rearrangement abnormalities. In all four CD4+ subsets, TCRB CDR3 length was moderately but significantly shorter in type 1 diabetes patients. Shorter templates might have been favored by PCR, but patient and control samples were amplified and corrected together, so both groups would have been affected equally by any skew. Because cDNA was sequenced instead of genomic DNA, highly expressing activated cells could be over-represented, though the groups showed no difference in activation or CD3 levels. The naive, central memory and regulatory TCRB repertoires appeared to resemble one another more closely among patients than among healthy donors.

The source material was naive CD4+ T cells from blood. The sample's cell subset or site, from its label and the paper: true naive CD4+ T cells. This receptor was obtained from a woman between 18 and 30 years old in good health.

The DNA reads TGTGCCAGCAGTGGGACTTTCTACAGCACAGATACGCAGTATTTT. It is translated as CASSGTFYSTDTQYF. The rearrangement combines TRBV2 with TRBJ2-3; the D gene is possibly TRBD2, with 5 bases matching. The CDR3 covers 15 residues, taking in both the cysteine and the phenylalanine. Only the CDR3 portion is preserved as DNA: 45 bases, with reading frame beginning at the first base. CDR1 and CDR2 are drawn from the germline V gene: SNHLY, FYNNEI. The trim is 4 bases for V and 0 bases for J, with a gap of 11 bases between the germline ends.